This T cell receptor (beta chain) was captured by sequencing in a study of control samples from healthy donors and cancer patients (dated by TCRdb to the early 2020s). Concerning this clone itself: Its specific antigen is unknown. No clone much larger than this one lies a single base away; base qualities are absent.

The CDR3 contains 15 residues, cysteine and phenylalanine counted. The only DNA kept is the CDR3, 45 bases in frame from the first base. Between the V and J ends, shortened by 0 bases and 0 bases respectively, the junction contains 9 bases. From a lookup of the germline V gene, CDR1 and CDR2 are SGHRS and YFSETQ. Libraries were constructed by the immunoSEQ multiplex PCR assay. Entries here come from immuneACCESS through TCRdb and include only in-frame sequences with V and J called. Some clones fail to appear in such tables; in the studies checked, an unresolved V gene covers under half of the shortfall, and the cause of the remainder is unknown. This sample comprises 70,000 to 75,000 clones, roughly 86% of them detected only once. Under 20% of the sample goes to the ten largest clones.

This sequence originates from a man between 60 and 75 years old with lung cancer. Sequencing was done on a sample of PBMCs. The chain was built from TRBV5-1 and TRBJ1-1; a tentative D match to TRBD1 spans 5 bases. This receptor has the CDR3 CASSLEAGLNTEAFF. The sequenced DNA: TGCGCCAGCAGCTTGGAGGCAGGGTTGAACACTGAAGCTTTCTTT.